What follows describes a single T cell receptor (beta chain). The antigen is unknown. The entry originates in a study of CXCR3-negative and CXCR3-positive naive CD8 T cells. Study background: The total count of TRB reads reached approximately 140 million, and each library contributed about 1.5 +/- 0.3 million.

All TRB cDNA libraries came from 5' RACE performed with UMI labels. After re-calling the 5' RACE reads, TCRdb lists one entry per CDR3 protein, DNA absent. Its table lists 95,000 to 100,000 distinct CDR3 sequences. Overall study results and limits: The TRBV-TRBJ usage of naive CXCR3-negative and CXCR3-positive cells was similar, but that of memory cells differed. Comparably high diversity was seen in both naive subsets, and much lower diversity in memory CD8+ cells. Cryopreservation partially lowered CXCR3 expression, so most assays used fresh PBMCs. TRB CDR3s of CXCR3-positive naive cells were more hydrophobic than those of CXCR3-negative naive cells.

This CDR3 region has 13 residues. Germline CDR1 is SGHDN and CDR2 is FVKESK. The chain uses TRBV14 and TRBJ2-7; TCRdb's D call of TRBD1 is untestable without DNA. The sample taken for sequencing was naive CXCR3+ CD8+ T cells from blood. Subset denoted: CD45RO-CCR7+CD27+CD95- naive CD8+ T cells expressing CXCR3 (TNR3+). The clonotype was recovered from a human donor in good health. Some clones in this sample may be carry-over from other donors' samples. The CDR3 is CASRDTGGYEQYF.